The entry below describes one TCR beta chain. Its antigen is unknown. This sample was taken from a study of cytomegalovirus exposure and HLA in healthy donors. Findings and caveats of the study: Apart from CMV serostatus, no immune exposure information was available.

Vbeta (60) and Jbeta (13) primers were used in the PCR. TCRdb keeps only in-frame clones here, not all; method: immunoSEQ multiplex PCR. Among 150,000 to 200,000 clones listed, about 85% were seen once. The CDR3 length is 14 residues. Deletions cut 4 bases from V and 9 bases from J, with 16 bases between. Germline V gene sequence: CDR1 LNHNV, CDR2 YYDKDF (reference sequence). This chain uses TRBV15 with TRBJ1-5; maybe TRBD1 (6 bases). The sequencing input was PBMCs. The origin of this receptor is a boy aged 2 to 9 in good health and CMV-seronegative. The CDR3 sequence is CATSIQDSRGPQHF. The CDR3 coding sequence is TGTGCCACCAGCATTCAGGACAGCCGTGGGCCCCAGCATTTT.